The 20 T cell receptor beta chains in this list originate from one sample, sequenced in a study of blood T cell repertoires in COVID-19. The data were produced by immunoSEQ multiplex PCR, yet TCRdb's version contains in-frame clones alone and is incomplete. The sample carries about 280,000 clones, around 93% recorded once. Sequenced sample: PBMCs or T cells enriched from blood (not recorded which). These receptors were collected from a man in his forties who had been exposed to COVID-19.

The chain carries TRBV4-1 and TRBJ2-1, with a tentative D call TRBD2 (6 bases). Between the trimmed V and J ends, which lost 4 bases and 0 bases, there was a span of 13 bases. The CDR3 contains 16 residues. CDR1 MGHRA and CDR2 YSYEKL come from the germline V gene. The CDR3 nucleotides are TGCGCCAGCAGCCCGCGGGGTCCCAGCTCCTACAATGAGCAGTTCTTC. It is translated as CASSPRGPSSYNEQFF.

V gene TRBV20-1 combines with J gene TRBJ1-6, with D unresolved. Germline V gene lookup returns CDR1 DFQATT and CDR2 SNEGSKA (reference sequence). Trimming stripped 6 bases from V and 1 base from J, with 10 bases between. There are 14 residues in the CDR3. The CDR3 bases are TGCAGTGCAAGTGCAGAATCCTATAATTCACCCCTCCACTTT. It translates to CSASAESYNSPLHF.

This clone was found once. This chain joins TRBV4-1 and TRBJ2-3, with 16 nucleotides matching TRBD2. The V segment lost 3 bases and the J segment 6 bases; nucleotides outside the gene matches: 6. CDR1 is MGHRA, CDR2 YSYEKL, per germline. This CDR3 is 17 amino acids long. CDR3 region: CASSHPGLAGGHDTQYF. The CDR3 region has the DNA TGCGCCAGCAGCCACCCGGGACTAGCGGGAGGGCACGATACGCAGTATTTT.

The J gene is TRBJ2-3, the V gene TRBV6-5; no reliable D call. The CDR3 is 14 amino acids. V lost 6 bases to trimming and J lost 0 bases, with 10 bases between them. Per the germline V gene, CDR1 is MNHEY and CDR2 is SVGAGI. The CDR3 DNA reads TGTGCCAGCAGGCGAGGAACTAGCACAGATACGCAGTATTTT. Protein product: CASRRGTSTDTQYF.

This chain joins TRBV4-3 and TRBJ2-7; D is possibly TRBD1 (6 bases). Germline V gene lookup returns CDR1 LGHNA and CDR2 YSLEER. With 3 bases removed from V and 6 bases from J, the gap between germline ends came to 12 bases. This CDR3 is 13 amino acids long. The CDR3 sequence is CASSHDRLGEQYF. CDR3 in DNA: TGCGCCAGCAGCCACGACAGGTTAGGCGAGCAGTACTTC.

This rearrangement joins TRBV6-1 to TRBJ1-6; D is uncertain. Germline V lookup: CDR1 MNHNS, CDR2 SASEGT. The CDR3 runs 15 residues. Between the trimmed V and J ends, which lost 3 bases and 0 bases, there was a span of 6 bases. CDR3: CASSEWSSYNSPLHF. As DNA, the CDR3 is TGTGCCAGCAGTGAGTGGAGCTCCTATAATTCACCCCTCCACTTT.

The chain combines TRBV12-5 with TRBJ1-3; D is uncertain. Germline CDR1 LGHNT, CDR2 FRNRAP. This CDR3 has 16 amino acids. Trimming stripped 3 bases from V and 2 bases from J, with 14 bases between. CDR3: CASGFPPADTGNTIYF. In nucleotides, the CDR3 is TGTGCTAGTGGTTTCCCCCCGGCGGATACTGGAAACACCATATATTTT. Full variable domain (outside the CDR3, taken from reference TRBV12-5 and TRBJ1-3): DARVTQTPRHKVTEMGQEVTMRCQPILGHNTVFWYRQTMMQGLELLAYFRNRAPLDDSGMPKDRFSAEMPDATLATLKIQPSEPRDSAVYFCASGFPPADTGNTIYFGEGSWLTVV.

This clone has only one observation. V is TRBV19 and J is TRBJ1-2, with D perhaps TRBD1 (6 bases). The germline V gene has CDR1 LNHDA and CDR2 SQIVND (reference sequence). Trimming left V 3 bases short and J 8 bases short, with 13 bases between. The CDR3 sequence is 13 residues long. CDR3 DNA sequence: TGTGCCAGTAGTATTATACAGGGTGGCGGCTACACCTTC. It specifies CASSIIQGGGYTF.

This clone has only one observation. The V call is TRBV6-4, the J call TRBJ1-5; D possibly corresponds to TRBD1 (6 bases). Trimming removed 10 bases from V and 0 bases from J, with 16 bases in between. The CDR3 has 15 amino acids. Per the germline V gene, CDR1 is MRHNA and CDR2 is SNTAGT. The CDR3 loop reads CATLGDTTSNQPQHF. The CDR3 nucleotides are TGTGCCACCCTGGGGGACACAACTAGCAATCAGCCCCAGCATTTT.

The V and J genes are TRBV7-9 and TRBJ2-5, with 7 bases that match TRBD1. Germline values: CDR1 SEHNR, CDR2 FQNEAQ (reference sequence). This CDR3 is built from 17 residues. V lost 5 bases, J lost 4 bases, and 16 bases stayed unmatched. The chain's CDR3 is CASSLLETGIYLETQYF. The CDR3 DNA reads TGTGCCAGCAGCCTCCTGGAGACAGGGATTTACTTAGAGACCCAGTACTTC.

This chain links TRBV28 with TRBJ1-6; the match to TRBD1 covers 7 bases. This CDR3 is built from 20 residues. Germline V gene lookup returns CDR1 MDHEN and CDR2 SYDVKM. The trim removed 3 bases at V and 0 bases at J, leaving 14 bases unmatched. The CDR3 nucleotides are TGTGCCAGCAGTTTCCTTGAAGGCGGGACAGCGAGCTCCTATAATTCACCCCTCCACTTT. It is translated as CASSFLEGGTASSYNSPLHF.

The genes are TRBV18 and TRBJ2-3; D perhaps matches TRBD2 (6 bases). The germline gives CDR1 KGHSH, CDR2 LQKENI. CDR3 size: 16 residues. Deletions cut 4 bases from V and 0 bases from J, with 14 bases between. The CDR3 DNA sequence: TGTGCCAGCTCACAAATTAACGGGGGAAGCACAGATACGCAGTATTTT. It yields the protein CASSQINGGSTDTQYF.

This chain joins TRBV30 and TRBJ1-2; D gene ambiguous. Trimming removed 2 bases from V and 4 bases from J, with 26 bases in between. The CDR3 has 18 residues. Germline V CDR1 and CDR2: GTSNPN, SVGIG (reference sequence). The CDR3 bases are TGTGCCTGGAGTTCAACCTTAAGGAAGGAGGGCGAGCTCTATGGCTACACCTTC. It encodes CAWSSTLRKEGELYGYTF.

The CDR3: CASSQGRQGGYYGYTF. The CDR3 DNA follows: TGCGCCAGCAGCCAGGGACGACAGGGGGGTTACTATGGCTACACCTTC. V is TRBV4-3 and J is TRBJ1-2; 9 bases agree with TRBD1. The length of the CDR3 is 16 residues. V was clipped by 3 bases and J by 3 bases; unmatched bases: 8. Germline V gives CDR1 LGHNA, CDR2 YSLEER.

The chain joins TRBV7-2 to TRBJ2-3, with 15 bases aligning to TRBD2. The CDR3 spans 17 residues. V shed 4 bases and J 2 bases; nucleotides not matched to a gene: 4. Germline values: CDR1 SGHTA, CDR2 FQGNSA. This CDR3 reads CASSSWTSGRDTDTQYF. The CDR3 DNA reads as TGTGCCAGCAGCTCCTGGACTAGCGGGAGGGACACAGATACGCAGTATTTT.

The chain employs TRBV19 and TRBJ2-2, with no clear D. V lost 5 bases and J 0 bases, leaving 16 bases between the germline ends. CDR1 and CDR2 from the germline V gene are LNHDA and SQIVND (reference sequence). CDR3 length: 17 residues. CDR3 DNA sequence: TGTGCCAGTAGTGTGAGAAGGCACAGTTCGAACACCGGGGAGCTGTTTTTT. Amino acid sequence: CASSVRRHSSNTGELFF.

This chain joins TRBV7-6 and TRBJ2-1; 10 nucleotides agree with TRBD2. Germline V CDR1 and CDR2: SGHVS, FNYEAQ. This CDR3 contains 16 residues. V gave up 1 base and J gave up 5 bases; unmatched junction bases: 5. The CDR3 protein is CASSLVSGRVNNEQFF. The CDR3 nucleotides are TGTGCCAGCAGCTTAGTCAGCGGGAGGGTTAACAATGAGCAGTTCTTC.

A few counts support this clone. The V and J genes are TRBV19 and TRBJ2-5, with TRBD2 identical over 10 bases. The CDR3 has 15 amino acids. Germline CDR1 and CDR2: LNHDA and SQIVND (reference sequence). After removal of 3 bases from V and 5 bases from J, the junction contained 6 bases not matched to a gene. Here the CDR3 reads CASSIRTSGGETQYF. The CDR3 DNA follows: TGTGCCAGTAGTATTAGGACTAGCGGTGGGGAGACCCAGTACTTC.

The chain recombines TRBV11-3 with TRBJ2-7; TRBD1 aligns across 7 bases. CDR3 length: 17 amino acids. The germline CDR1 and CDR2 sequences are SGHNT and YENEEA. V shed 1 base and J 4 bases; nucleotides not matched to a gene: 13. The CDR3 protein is CASSLVLQGPLKYEQYF. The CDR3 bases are TGTGCCAGCAGCTTAGTCTTACAGGGGCCATTAAAATACGAGCAGTACTTC.

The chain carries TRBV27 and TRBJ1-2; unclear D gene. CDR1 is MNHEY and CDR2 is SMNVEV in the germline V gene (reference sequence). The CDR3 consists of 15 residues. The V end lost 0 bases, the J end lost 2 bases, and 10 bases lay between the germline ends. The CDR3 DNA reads TGTGCCAGCAGTTTATCGTCTGTTATCAACTATGGCTACACCTTC. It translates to CASSLSSVINYGYTF.